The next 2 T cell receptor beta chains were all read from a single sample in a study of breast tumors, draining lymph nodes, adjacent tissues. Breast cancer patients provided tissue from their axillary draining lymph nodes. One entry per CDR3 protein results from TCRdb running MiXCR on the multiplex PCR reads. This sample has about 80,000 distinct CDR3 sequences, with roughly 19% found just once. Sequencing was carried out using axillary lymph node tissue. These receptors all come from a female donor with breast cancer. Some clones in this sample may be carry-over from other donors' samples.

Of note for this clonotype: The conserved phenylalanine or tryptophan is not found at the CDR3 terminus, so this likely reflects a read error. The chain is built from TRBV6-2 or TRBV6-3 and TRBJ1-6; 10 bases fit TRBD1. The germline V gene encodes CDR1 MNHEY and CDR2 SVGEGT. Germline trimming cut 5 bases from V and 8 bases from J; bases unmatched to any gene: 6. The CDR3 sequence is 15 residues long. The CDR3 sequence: CASSPRGQGYSPLHL. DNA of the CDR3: TGTGCCAGCAGTCCCCGGGGACAGGGGTATTCACCCCTCCACCTT.

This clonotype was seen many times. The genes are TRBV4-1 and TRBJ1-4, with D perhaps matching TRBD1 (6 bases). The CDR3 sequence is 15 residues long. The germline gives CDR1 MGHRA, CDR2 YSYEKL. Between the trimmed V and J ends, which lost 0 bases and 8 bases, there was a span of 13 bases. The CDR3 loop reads CASSQEYRVEEKLFF. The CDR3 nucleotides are TGCGCCAGCAGCCAAGAGTACAGGGTGGAGGAAAAACTGTTTTTT.